These 8 T cell receptor beta chains originate from one sample sequenced in a study of metastatic and nonmetastatic thyroid tumors. All patients reached thyroid surgery having received no treatment beforehand. TCRdb re-processed the PCR reads through MiXCR. The sample holds tens of thousands of clones, about an eighth seen once. Sample: blood. These receptors were collected from a female donor with papillary thyroid cancer or a benign thyroid nodule (not recorded which). Some clones in this sample may be carry-over from other donors' samples.

The table lists this clone with many counts. The chain has TRBV20-1 and TRBJ1-2, with D hard to call. The CDR3 extends over 14 amino acids. Between the trimmed V and J ends, which lost 0 bases and 1 base, there was a span of 9 bases. Germline V gene data show CDR1 as DFQATT and CDR2 as SNEGSKA (reference sequence). The CDR3 bases are TGCAGTGCTAGAGATGGGAACCTTAACTATGGCTACACCTTC. Encoded protein: CSARDGNLNYGYTF.

Turning to this clone: This may stem from a read error, because a much larger clone lies one nucleotide away. The gene calls are TRBV6-1 and TRBJ2-2; 8 bases map to TRBD2. The CDR3 runs 13 residues. Germline CDR1 is MNHNS and CDR2 is SASEGT. CDR3 residues: CASYSGDTWELFF. The CDR3 DNA sequence: TGTGCCAGTTATAGCGGGGACACCTGGGAGCTGTTTTTT.

By frequency in the sample, this clone is medium-sized (0.01 to 0.1%). This sequence joins TRBV2 and TRBJ2-7; D is unresolved. CDR1 and CDR2 from the germline V gene are SNHLY and FYNNEI. The germline V and J ends were trimmed by 2 bases and 5 bases, with 1 base remaining between them. CDR3 length: 10 amino acids. CDR3 sequence (DNA): TGTGCCAGCAGTGAAAACGAGCAGTACTTC. Translating gives CASSENEQYF.

Ten or more counts support this clone. One end of the junction is discordant with germline, which a read error may explain. The chain combines TRBV28 with TRBJ2-7; D possibly corresponds to TRBD2 (7 bases). This CDR3 is built from 9 residues. The germline V gene has CDR1 MDHEN and CDR2 SYDVKM. The CDR3, as DNA: TGTGCCAAAGCGGAGGGGGAGGGCTTC. This gives the protein CAKAEGEGF.

The table lists this clone with many counts. The chain joins TRBV13 to TRBJ2-7, with TRBD1 matching over 8 bases. The V segment lost 5 bases and the J segment 5 bases; nucleotides outside the gene matches: 11. This CDR3 is built from 15 residues. In germline, CDR1 is PRHDT, CDR2 FYEKMQ (reference sequence). For the CDR3, the DNA is TGTGCCAGCAGCCACGGCGCAGGGGGCAGGAACGAGCAGTACTTC. Its translation is CASSHGAGGRNEQYF.

This clone was recorded at least ten times. The chain links TRBV20-1 to TRBJ2-1; maybe TRBD2 (5 bases). V lost 0 bases and J 0 bases, leaving 15 bases between the germline ends. The CDR3 is 17 residues long. CDR1 is DFQATT and CDR2 is SNEGSKA in the germline V gene (reference sequence). The CDR3 loop is CSARDLEGVGSYNEQFF. DNA for the CDR3: TGCAGTGCTAGAGATCTAGAGGGTGTTGGCTCCTACAATGAGCAGTTCTTC.

This clone occurred many times. V is TRBV2 and J is TRBJ1-3; unclear D gene. The CDR3 spans 12 residues. Per the germline V gene, CDR1 is SNHLY and CDR2 is FYNNEI. V was shortened by 8 bases and J by 0 bases, with 5 bases between the two germline ends. The chain's CDR3 is CASETSGNTIYF. The CDR3 DNA sequence: TGTGCCAGCGAGACCTCTGGAAACACCATATATTTT.

This clone was counted ten times or more. This chain links TRBV7-2 with TRBJ1-5, with 7 bases aligning to TRBD1. After removal of 5 bases from V and 6 bases from J, the junction contained 10 bases not matched to a gene. Germline lookup yields CDR1 SGHTA and CDR2 FQGNSA. The CDR3 loop spans 15 amino acids. Here the CDR3 reads CASSPGTVLGQPQHF. The CDR3 nucleotides read TGTGCCAGCAGCCCCGGGACAGTGTTGGGTCAGCCCCAGCATTTT.